This passage covers 12 T cell receptor beta chains from one sample sequenced in a study of T cell responses to AZD1222 COVID-19 vaccine. Sequencing used immunoSEQ multiplex PCR; TCRdb keeps in-frame clones, though not all of them. Of approximately 110,000 clones in the sample, 91% were seen once. Sequenced material: peripheral blood, taken on day 0 of AZD1222 vaccination. The receptor set was obtained from an adult in good health.

This rearrangement joins TRBV30 to TRBJ1-2; perhaps TRBD1 as D (5 bases). From germline, CDR1 is GTSNPN and CDR2 SVGIG (reference sequence). The CDR3 is 14 amino acids. Trimming shortened V by 3 bases and J by 3 bases, and 14 bases separated the two germline ends. In DNA form, the CDR3 reads TGTGCCTGGAGAGGCAGGGAGGGTGACTATGGCTACACCTTC. Its protein product is CAWRGREGDYGYTF.

This chain links TRBV7-2 with TRBJ2-3; D call uncertain. Trimming cost V 5 bases and J 5 bases, with 8 bases left between them. This CDR3 is built from 12 residues. Germline loops: CDR1 SGHTA, CDR2 FQGNSA. The CDR3 DNA sequence: TGTGCCAGCAGCACTGGACGAGATACGCAGTATTTT. Translation gives CASSTGRDTQYF.

The chain employs TRBV13 and TRBJ2-1; D is unresolved. V was clipped by 1 base and J by 1 base, with 2 bases between them. The CDR3 covers 13 residues. Germline V gives CDR1 PRHDT, CDR2 FYEKMQ (reference sequence). This CDR3 is CASSLASYNEQFF. As DNA, the CDR3 is TGTGCCAGCAGCTTAGCTTCCTACAATGAGCAGTTCTTC.

The chain links TRBV10-3 to TRBJ2-5, with 7 bases identical to TRBD1. Losses at the gene ends were 6 bases for V and 3 bases for J; bases not matched to a gene: 4. Germline loops: CDR1 ENHRY, CDR2 SYGVKD. This CDR3 has 13 amino acids. This chain's CDR3 is CAIRRGTEETQYF. The CDR3 region has the DNA TGTGCCATCAGAAGAGGGACAGAAGAGACCCAGTACTTC.

The chain has TRBV11-2 and TRBJ1-1; 7 positions agree with TRBD1. J lost 4 bases, V lost 1 base, and 3 bases had no gene match. The CDR3 is 14 residues long. Germline CDR1 SGHAT, CDR2 FQNNGV. This CDR3 reads CASSLAPGGTEAFF. CDR3 DNA: TGTGCCAGCAGCTTAGCCCCAGGGGGCACTGAAGCTTTCTTT.

There are a few counts of this clone. The chain recombines TRBV29-1 with TRBJ2-7; possibly TRBD1 for D (6 bases). Per the germline V gene, CDR1 is SQVTM and CDR2 is ANQGSEA. Trimming removed 3 bases at V and 0 bases at J, with 15 bases between. The CDR3 spans 15 residues. The CDR3 DNA reads TGCAGCGTTGAGGGGGCGGCAGGGTACTCCTACGAGCAGTACTTC. Its protein is CSVEGAAGYSYEQYF.

The chain has TRBV27 and TRBJ2-5; the D call may be TRBD1 or TRBD2 (5 bases each). Trimming stripped 3 bases from V and 1 base from J, with 9 bases between. The CDR3 loop spans 14 amino acids. From germline, CDR1 is MNHEY and CDR2 SMNVEV (reference sequence). The CDR3 DNA sequence: TGTGCCAGCAGTTTCGGGGCAACCCAAGAGACCCAGTACTTC. Its protein is CASSFGATQETQYF.

V and J are TRBV5-1 and TRBJ2-3, with D unclear. Germline CDR1 reads SGHRS; CDR2 reads YFSETQ. This CDR3 has 16 residues. V lost 1 base and J lost 0, with 12 bases in between. The CDR3 DNA reads TGCGCCAGCAGCTTGATAGGGTTACCGAGCACAGATACGCAGTATTTT. It specifies CASSLIGLPSTDTQYF. Using reference TRBV5-1 and TRBJ2-3 for the parts outside the CDR3, the full variable domain is KAGVTQTPRYLIKTRGQQVTLSCSPISGHRSVSWYQQTPGQGLQFLFEYFSETQRNKGNFPGRFSGRQFSNSRSEMNVSTLELGDSALYLCASSLIGLPSTDTQYFGPGTRLTVL.

The V call is TRBV5-1, the J call TRBJ2-7; D possibly corresponds to TRBD1 (6 bases). The ends were cut back, 0 bases at V and 2 bases at J, with 9 bases in the middle. The CDR3 contains 14 residues. Germline CDR1 SGHRS, CDR2 YFSETQ. CDR3 sequence: CASSLETGPYEQYF. CDR3 nucleotides: TGCGCCAGCAGCTTGGAAACAGGGCCCTACGAGCAGTACTTC.

The chain carries TRBV3-1 (or the pseudogene TRBV3-2) and TRBJ2-5; 7 bases match TRBD1. This CDR3 spans 14 amino acids. Germline trimming cut 7 bases from V and 4 bases from J; bases unmatched to any gene: 9. The germline V gene has CDR1 LGHDT and CDR2 YNNKEL (reference sequence). The CDR3 DNA reads TGTGCCAGCACCAACAAGGGGGCGGGAGAGACCCAGTACTTC. Protein: CASTNKGAGETQYF.

This clone was counted between two and nine times. The chain carries TRBV29-1 and TRBJ2-2; TRBD1 aligns across 7 bases. Looked up from germline, CDR1 is SQVTM and CDR2 is ANQGSEA. V gave up 7 bases and J gave up 5 bases; unmatched junction bases: 4. The CDR3 length is 12 residues. The CDR3 here is CSGTQGTGELFF. The CDR3 DNA reads TGCAGCGGGACACAGGGGACCGGGGAGCTGTTTTTT.

DNA for the CDR3: TGTGCCAGCTCACCAGCCGGCGGGACAGCTTACAATGAGCAGTTCTTC. Translation gives CASSPAGGTAYNEQFF. The chain combines TRBV18 with TRBJ2-1, with a possible D match to TRBD1 (7 bases). V lost 2 bases and J 4 bases, leaving 15 bases between the germline ends. The CDR3 length is 16 residues. CDR1 and CDR2 from the germline V gene are KGHSH and LQKENI. The full variable domain, rest sourced from reference TRBV18 and TRBJ2-1, is NAGVMQNPRHLVRRRGQEARLRCSPMKGHSHVYWYRQLPEEGLKFMVYLQKENIIDESGMPKERFSAEFPKEGPSILRIQQVVRGDSAAYFCASSPAGGTAYNEQFFGPGTRLTVL.